A selection of T cell receptor beta chains follows, all from one sample in a study of cytomegalovirus exposure and HLA in healthy donors. Here immunoSEQ multiplex PCR was the method, and the copy in TCRdb shows in-frame clones only, minus some. The sample contains 66,000 or so clones, around 97% of which appear only once. Sequencing input: PBMCs. The receptors were sampled from a woman under 30 in good health and CMV-seropositive. Each CDR3 is given with its conserved first and last residue. A D gene is named only where the DNA matches it firmly. Some rows have no size entry. The others give once, few or many, or a class for an expanded clone.

j_gene	v_gene	abundance	d_gene	CDR3aa	CDR3nt
TRBJ2-2	TRBV9	NA	NA	CASSPGADSNTGELFF	TGTGCCAGCAGCCCTGGGGCGGATTCGAACACCGGGGAGCTGTTTTTT
TRBJ1-5	TRBV15	NA	TRBD1	CATSLTGGQPQHF	TGTGCCACCAGTTTGACAGGGGGGCAGCCCCAGCATTTT
TRBJ2-1	TRBV27	NA	NA	CASSFSQGNEQFF	TGTGCCAGCAGTTTTAGTCAGGGGAATGAGCAGTTCTTC
TRBJ1-5	TRBV4-1	NA	NA	CASSQVIQGIQPQHF	TGCGCCAGCAGCCAAGTCATACAGGGTATCCAGCCCCAGCATTTT
TRBJ2-3	TRBV6-1	NA	TRBD1	CASSEEGTGTDTQYF	TGTGCCAGCAGTGAAGAAGGGACAGGGACAGATACGCAGTATTTT
TRBJ2-2	TRBV6-1	NA	NA	CASSALVAIRRLYTGELFF	TGTGCCAGCAGTGCTCTGGTAGCGATCAGAAGGTTGTACACCGGGGAGCTGTTTTTT
TRBJ1-4	TRBV7-3	NA	NA	CASSLSGGGTNEKLFF	TGTGCCAGCAGCTTAAGCGGGGGAGGAACTAATGAAAAACTGTTTTTT
TRBJ2-3	TRBV19	NA	TRBD2	CASSPTSGRAPDTQYF	TGTGCCAGTAGCCCGACTAGCGGGAGGGCCCCAGATACGCAGTATTTT
TRBJ2-1	TRBV7-3	NA	NA	CASSPTLLENEQFF	TGTGCCAGCAGCCCAACTTTGTTGGAGAACGAGCAGTTCTTC
TRBJ1-2	TRBV5-1	NA	NA	CASSLPTGYGYTF	TGCGCCAGCAGCTTGCCCACAGGTTATGGCTACACCTTC
TRBJ2-3	TRBV6-5	NA	NA	CASSYLFTSTDTQYF	TGTGCCAGCAGTTACCTGTTTACTAGCACAGATACGCAGTATTTT
TRBJ2-7	TRBV27	NA	TRBD2	CASSSSTSGLYEQYF	TGTGCCAGCAGTTCTTCTACTAGCGGCCTCTACGAGCAGTACTTC
TRBJ2-5	TRBV5-1	NA	NA	CASSLEAGTLQETQYF	TGCGCCAGCAGCTTGGAGGCTGGGACACTCCAAGAGACCCAGTACTTC
TRBJ2-7	TRBV6-1	NA	NA	CASSEVGYEQYF	TGTGCCAGCAGTGAGGTCGGCTACGAGCAGTACTTC
TRBJ2-4	TRBV29-1	NA	TRBD2	CSAETSGHFKNIQYF	TGCAGCGCTGAGACTAGCGGCCACTTCAAAAACATTCAGTACTTC
TRBJ1-2	TRBV2	once	NA	CASSEALREANYGYTF	TGTGCCAGCAGTGAAGCGCTTCGGGAAGCTAACTATGGCTACACCTTC
TRBJ2-5	TRBV10-2	once	NA	CASSAAGAGETQYF	TGCGCCAGCAGTGCGGCGGGGGCGGGGGAGACCCAGTACTTC
TRBJ2-1	TRBV27	NA	TRBD2	CASSFTSGIYNEQFF	TGTGCCAGCAGTTTTACTAGCGGGATTTACAATGAGCAGTTCTTC
TRBJ1-1	TRBV5-4	NA	TRBD1	CASSLPGGIPEAFF	TGTGCCAGCAGCTTGCCAGGGGGGATCCCTGAAGCTTTCTTT
TRBJ1-1	TRBV6-5	NA	NA	CASSYSPGNTEAFF	TGTGCCAGCAGTTACTCACCGGGAAACACTGAAGCTTTCTTT
TRBJ1-1	TRBV9	NA	TRBD1	CASRPGIDSGQGMNPEAFF	TGTGCCAGCAGACCCGGAATCGATTCGGGACAGGGCATGAACCCTGAAGCTTTCTTT
TRBJ2-1	TRBV7-9	NA	NA	CASTTLYNEQFF	TGTGCCAGCACTACCCTTTACAATGAGCAGTTCTTC
TRBJ2-7	TRBV6-1	NA	TRBD2	CASSEFGLAGKFDEQYF	TGTGCCAGCAGTGAGTTTGGGCTAGCGGGAAAGTTCGACGAGCAGTACTTC
TRBJ2-2	TRBV30	NA	TRBD2	CAWTPTSGRAANTGELFF	TGTGCCTGGACCCCGACTAGCGGGAGGGCCGCGAACACCGGGGAGCTGTTTTTT
TRBJ1-5	TRBV10-2	NA	NA	CASKTGWQPQHF	TGCGCCAGCAAAACGGGGTGGCAGCCCCAGCATTTT
TRBJ1-1	TRBV28	NA	NA	CASSRPYVEGTEAFF	TGTGCCAGCAGCCGCCCCTATGTGGAGGGCACTGAAGCTTTCTTT
TRBJ2-7	TRBV5-4	NA	TRBD1	CASSVQGQIYEQYF	TGTGCCAGCAGCGTTCAGGGACAGATTTACGAGCAGTACTTC
TRBJ2-5	TRBV30	NA	NA	CAWSVRAGETQYF	TGTGCCTGGAGTGTACGAGCGGGAGAGACCCAGTACTTC
TRBJ2-7	TRBV20-1	once	NA	CSGRAFYEQYF	TGCAGTGGTAGGGCTTTCTACGAGCAGTACTTC
TRBJ2-3	TRBV27	NA	NA	CASSPGTPFGTDTQYF	TGTGCCAGCAGTCCTGGGACTCCTTTCGGCACAGATACGCAGTATTTT